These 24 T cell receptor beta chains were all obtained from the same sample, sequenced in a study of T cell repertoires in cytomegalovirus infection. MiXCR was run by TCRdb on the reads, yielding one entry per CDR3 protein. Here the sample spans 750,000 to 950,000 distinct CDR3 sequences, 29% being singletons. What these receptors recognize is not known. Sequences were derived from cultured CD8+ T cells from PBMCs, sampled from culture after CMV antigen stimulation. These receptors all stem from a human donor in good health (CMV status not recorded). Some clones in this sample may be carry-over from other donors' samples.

The CDR3 loop reads CASSELVGDTQYF. CDR3 bases: TGTGCCAGCAGTGAACTAGTGGGAGATACGCAGTATTTT. The chain links TRBV6-4 to TRBJ2-3; tentatively, D is TRBD2 (5 bases). Germline V gene lookup returns CDR1 MRHNA and CDR2 SNTAGT. The V and J ends lost 3 bases and 5 bases respectively, with 9 bases between them. The CDR3 runs 13 residues.

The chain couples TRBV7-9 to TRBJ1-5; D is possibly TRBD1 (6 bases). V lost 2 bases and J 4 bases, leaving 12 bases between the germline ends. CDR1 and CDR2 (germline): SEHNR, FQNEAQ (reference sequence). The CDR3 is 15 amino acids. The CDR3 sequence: CASSLQGNRNQPQHF. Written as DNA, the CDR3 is TGTGCCAGCAGCTTACAGGGGAACAGAAATCAGCCCCAGCATTTT.

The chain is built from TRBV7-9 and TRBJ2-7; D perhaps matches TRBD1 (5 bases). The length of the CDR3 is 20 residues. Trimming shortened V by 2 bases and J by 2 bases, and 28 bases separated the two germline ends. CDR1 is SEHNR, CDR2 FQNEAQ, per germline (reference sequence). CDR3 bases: TGTGCCAGCAGCTTATCTCACCAAACGGGTCGGACATCCTATGCCTACGAGCAGTACGTC. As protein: CASSLSHQTGRTSYAYEQYV.

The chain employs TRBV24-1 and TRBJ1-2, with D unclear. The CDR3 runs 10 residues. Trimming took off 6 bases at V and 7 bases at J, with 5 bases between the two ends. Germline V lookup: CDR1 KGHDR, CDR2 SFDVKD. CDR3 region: CATSTGGYTF. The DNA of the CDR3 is TGTGCCACCAGTACTGGTGGCTACACCTTC.

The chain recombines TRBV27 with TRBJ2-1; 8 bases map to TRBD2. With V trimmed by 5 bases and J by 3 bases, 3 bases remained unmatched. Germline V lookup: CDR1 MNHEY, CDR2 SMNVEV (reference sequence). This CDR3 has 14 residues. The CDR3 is CASSAGTSYNEQFF. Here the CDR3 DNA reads TGTGCCAGCAGTGCCGGGACTAGCTACAATGAGCAGTTCTTC.

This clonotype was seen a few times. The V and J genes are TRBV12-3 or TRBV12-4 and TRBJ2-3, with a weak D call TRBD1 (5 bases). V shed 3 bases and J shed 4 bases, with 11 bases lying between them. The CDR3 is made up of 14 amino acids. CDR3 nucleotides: TGTGCCAGCAGTTTCGTCCCCAGGGCAGATACGCAGTATTTT. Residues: CASSFVPRADTQYF.

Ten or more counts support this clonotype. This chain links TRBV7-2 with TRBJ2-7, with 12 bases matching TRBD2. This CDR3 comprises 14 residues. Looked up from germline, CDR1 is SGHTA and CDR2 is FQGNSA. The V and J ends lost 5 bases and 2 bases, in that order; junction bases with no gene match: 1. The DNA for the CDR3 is TGTGCCAGCAGCCGACTAGCGGGGGCCTACGAGCAGTACTTC. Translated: CASSRLAGAYEQYF. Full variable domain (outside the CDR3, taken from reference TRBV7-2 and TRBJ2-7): GAGVSQSPSNKVTEKGKDVELRCDPISGHTALYWYRQSLGQGLEFLIYFQGNSAPDKSGLPSDRFSAERTGGSVSTLTIQRTQQEDSAVYLCASSRLAGAYEQYFGPGTRLTVT.

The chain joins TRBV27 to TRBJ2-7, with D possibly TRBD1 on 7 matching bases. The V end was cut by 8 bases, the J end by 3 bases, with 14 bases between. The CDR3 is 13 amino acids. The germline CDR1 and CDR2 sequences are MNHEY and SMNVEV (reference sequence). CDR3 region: CASSRGAYYEQYV. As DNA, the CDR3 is TGTGCCAGCTCCAGGGGGGCTTACTACGAGCAGTACGTC.

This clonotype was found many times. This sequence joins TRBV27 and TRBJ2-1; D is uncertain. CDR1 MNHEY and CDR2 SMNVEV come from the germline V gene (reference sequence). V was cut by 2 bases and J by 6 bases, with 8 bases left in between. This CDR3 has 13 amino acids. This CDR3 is CASSLDGINEQFF. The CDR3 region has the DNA TGTGCCAGCAGTTTAGACGGAATCAATGAGCAGTTCTTC.

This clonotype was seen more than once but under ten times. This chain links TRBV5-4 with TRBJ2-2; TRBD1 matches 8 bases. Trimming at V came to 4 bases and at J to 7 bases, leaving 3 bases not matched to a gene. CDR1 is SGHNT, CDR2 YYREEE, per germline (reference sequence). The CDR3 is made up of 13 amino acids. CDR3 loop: CASSRGQGGELFF. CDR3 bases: TGTGCCAGCAGCCGAGGACAGGGCGGGGAGCTGTTTTTT.

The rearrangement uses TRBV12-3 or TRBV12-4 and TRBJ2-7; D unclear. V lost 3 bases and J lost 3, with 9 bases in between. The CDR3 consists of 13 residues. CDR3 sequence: CASSFSGVYEQYV. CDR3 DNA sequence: TGTGCCAGCAGTTTCAGTGGGGTCTACGAGCAGTACGTC.

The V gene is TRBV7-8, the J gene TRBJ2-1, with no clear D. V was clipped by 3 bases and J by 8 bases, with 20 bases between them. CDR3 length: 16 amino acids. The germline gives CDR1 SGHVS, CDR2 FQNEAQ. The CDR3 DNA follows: TGTGCCAGCAGCTTGCTGTCGACCGGCAGTCGGGATGAGCAGTTCTTC. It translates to CASSLLSTGSRDEQFF. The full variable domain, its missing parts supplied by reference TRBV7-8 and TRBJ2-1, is GAGVSQSPRYKVAKRGQDVALRCDPISGHVSLFWYQQALGQGPEFLTYFQNEAQLDKSGLPSDRFFAERPEGSVSTLKIQRTQQEDSAVYLCASSLLSTGSRDEQFFGPGTRLTVL.

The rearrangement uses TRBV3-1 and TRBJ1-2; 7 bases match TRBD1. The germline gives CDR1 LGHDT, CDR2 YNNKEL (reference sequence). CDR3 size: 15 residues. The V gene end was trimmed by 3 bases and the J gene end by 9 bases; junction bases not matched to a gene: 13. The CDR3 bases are TGTGCCAGCAGCCATGCCGGACAGGTTGTTTGGAGCTACACCTTC. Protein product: CASSHAGQVVWSYTF.

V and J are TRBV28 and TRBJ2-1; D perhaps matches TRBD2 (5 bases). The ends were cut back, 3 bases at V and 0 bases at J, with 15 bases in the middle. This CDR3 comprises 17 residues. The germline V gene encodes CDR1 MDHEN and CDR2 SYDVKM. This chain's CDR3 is CASSFPSGMSSYNEQFF. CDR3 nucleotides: TGTGCCAGCAGTTTCCCATCCGGGATGAGCTCCTACAATGAGCAGTTCTTC.

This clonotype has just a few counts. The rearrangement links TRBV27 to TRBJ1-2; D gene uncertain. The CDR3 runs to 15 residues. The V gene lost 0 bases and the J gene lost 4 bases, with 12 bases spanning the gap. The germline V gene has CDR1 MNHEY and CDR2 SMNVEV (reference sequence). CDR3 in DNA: TGTGCCAGCAGTTTATCGGGCAGAAATTCCTATGGCTACACCTTC. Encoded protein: CASSLSGRNSYGYTF.

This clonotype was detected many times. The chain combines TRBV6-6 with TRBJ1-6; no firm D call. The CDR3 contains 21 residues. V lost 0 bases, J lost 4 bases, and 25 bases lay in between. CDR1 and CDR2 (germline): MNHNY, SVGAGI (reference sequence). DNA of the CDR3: TGTGCCAGCAGTTACTCGAGTTTGGGTCCCCAGTACAGTCGATATAATTCACCCCTCCACTTT. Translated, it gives CASSYSSLGPQYSRYNSPLHF.

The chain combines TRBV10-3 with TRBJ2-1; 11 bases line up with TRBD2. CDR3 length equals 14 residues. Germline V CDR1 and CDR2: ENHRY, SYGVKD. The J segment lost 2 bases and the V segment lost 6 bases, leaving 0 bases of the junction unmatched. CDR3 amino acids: CAIRTSGAYNEQFF. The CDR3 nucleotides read TGTGCCATCAGGACTAGCGGGGCCTACAATGAGCAGTTCTTC.

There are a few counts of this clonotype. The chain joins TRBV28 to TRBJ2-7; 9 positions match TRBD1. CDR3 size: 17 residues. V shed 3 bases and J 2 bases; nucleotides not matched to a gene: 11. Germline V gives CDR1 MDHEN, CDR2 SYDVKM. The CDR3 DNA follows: TGTGCCAGCAGTTTCGGAACAGGGGGCGTTGGGACCTACGAGCAGTACGTC. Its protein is CASSFGTGGVGTYEQYV.

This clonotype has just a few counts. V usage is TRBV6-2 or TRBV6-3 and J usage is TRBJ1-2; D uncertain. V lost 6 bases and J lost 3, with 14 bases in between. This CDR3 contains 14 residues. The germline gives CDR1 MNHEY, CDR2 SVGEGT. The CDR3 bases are TGTGCCAGCAGCCCACCATACTGGGACTATGGCTACACCTTC. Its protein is CASSPPYWDYGYTF.

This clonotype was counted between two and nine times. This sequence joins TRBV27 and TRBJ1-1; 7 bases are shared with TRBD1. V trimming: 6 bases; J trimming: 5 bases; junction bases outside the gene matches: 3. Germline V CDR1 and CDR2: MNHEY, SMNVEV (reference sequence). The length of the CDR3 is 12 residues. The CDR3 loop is CASRKQGTEAFF. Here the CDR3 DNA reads TGTGCCAGCAGAAAACAGGGGACTGAAGCTTTCTTT.

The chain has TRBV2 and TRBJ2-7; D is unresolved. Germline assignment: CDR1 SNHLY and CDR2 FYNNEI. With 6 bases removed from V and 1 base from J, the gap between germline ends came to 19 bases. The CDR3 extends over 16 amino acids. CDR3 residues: CASSLGRQELSYEQYV. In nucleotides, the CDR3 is TGTGCCAGCAGCCTTGGGCGTCAGGAGTTGTCCTACGAGCAGTACGTC.

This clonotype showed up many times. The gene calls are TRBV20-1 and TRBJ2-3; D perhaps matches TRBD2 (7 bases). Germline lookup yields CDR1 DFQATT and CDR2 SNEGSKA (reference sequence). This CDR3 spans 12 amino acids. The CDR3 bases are TGCAGCTCGGACGGGGGGCAAGATACGCAGTATTTT. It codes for CSSDGGQDTQYF.

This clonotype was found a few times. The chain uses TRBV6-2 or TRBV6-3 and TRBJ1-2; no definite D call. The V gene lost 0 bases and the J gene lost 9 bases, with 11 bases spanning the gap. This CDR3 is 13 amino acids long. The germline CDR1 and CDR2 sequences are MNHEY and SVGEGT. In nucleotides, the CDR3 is TGTGCCAGCAGTTACTCGAACACAGACAGCTACACCTTC. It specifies CASSYSNTDSYTF.

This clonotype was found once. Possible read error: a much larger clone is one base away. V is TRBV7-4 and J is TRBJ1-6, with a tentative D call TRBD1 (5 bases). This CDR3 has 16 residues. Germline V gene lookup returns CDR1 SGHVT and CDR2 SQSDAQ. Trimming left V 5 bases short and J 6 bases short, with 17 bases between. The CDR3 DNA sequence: TGTGCCAGCAGCCCAGACGACAGTGCTATTAATTCACCCCTCCACTTT. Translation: CASSPDDSAINSPLHF.